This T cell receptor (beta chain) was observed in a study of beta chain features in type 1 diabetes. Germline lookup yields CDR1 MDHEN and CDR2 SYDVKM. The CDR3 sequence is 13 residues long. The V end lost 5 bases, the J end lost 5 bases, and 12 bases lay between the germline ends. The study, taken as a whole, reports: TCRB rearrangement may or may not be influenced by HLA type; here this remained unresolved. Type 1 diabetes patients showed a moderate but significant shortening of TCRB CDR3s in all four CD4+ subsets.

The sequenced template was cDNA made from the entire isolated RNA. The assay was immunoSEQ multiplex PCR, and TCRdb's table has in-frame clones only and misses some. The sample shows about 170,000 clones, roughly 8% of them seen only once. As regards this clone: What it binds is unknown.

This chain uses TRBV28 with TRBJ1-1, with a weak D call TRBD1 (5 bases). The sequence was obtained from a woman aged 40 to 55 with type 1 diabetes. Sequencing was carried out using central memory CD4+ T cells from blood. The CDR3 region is CASSPSTGTEAFF. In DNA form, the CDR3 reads TGTGCCAGCAGTCCCTCAACAGGAACTGAAGCTTTCTTT.